A selection of T cell receptor beta chains follows, all from one sample in a study of blood T cell repertoires in COVID-19. The protocol was immunoSEQ multiplex PCR, while the TCRdb copy is restricted to in-frame clones and leaves out a portion. The repertoire holds roughly 260,000 clones, with around nine tenths as singletons. Sample: peripheral blood. These receptors all come from a woman in her forties who had recovered from COVID-19. The CDR3 runs from the conserved cysteine through the conserved F or W. A D gene is named only where the DNA matches it firmly. Where a row states a size, it is once, few, many or the class of an expanded clone; other rows omit it.

clone_size: -; d_call: TRBD1; v_call: TRBV29-1; j_call: TRBJ1-2; cdr3_aa: CSVGTAAGYGYTF; cdr3_nt: TGCAGCGTAGGGACAGCCGCCGGATATGGCTACACCTTC
clone_size: -; d_call: TRBD1; v_call: TRBV28; j_call: TRBJ2-7; cdr3_aa: CASSGTASSYEQYF; cdr3_nt: TGCGCTTCCTCCGGGACAGCCAGCTCCTACGAGCAGTACTTC
clone_size: -; d_call: -; v_call: TRBV19; j_call: TRBJ2-3; cdr3_aa: CASSPRTGTDTQYF; cdr3_nt: TGTGCCAGTAGTCCTCGGACAGGCACAGATACGCAGTATTTT
clone_size: once; d_call: -; v_call: TRBV12-3/TRBV12-4; j_call: TRBJ1-5; cdr3_aa: CASRDTENQPQHF; cdr3_nt: TGTGCCAGCAGGGATACAGAAAATCAGCCCCAGCATTTT
clone_size: -; d_call: TRBD1; v_call: TRBV5-4; j_call: TRBJ2-2; cdr3_aa: CASSLAGQSGGANTGELFF; cdr3_nt: TGTGCCAGCAGCTTGGCCGGACAATCAGGGGGCGCGAACACCGGGGAGCTGTTTTTT
clone_size: -; d_call: TRBD1; v_call: TRBV5-6; j_call: TRBJ1-6; cdr3_aa: CASSLATGVAFSPLHF; cdr3_nt: TGTGCCAGCAGCTTGGCGACAGGGGTGGCTTTTTCACCCCTCCACTTT
clone_size: -; d_call: -; v_call: TRBV19; j_call: TRBJ2-1; cdr3_aa: CASSSLTYAGSSYNEQFF; cdr3_nt: TGTGCCAGTAGTTCGCTTACTTACGCAGGAAGCTCCTACAATGAGCAGTTCTTC
clone_size: -; d_call: -; v_call: TRBV27; j_call: TRBJ1-1; cdr3_aa: CASSSRGGGVNTEAFF; cdr3_nt: TGTGCCAGCAGTTCCCGAGGAGGGGGGGTGAACACTGAAGCTTTCTTT
clone_size: -; d_call: -; v_call: TRBV3-1/TRBV3-2; j_call: TRBJ1-4; cdr3_aa: CASSQGEGATNEKLFF; cdr3_nt: TGTGCCAGCAGCCAGGGAGAGGGGGCAACTAATGAAAAACTGTTTTTT
clone_size: once; d_call: -; v_call: TRBV4-1; j_call: TRBJ1-2; cdr3_aa: CASSPRGGSGVAGYTF; cdr3_nt: TGCGCCAGCAGCCCAAGGGGAGGGTCGGGGGTAGCTGGCTACACCTTC
clone_size: few; d_call: TRBD1; v_call: TRBV5-6; j_call: TRBJ1-2; cdr3_aa: CASSSWSRQGRANYGYTF; cdr3_nt: TGTGCCAGCAGCTCCTGGTCCCGACAGGGACGGGCTAACTATGGCTACACCTTC
clone_size: -; d_call: TRBD2; v_call: TRBV7-2; j_call: TRBJ2-1; cdr3_aa: CASSLTASGRTFGNEQFF; cdr3_nt: TGTGCCAGCAGCTTAACAGCTAGCGGGAGGACCTTTGGAAATGAGCAGTTCTTC
clone_size: -; d_call: -; v_call: TRBV6-2/TRBV6-3; j_call: TRBJ1-5; cdr3_aa: CASSYSAVSQPQHF; cdr3_nt: TGTGCCAGCAGTTACTCTGCGGTTAGTCAGCCCCAGCATTTT
clone_size: -; d_call: -; v_call: TRBV5-8; j_call: TRBJ1-3; cdr3_aa: CASSRDTGTSGNTIYF; cdr3_nt: TGTGCCAGCAGCCGCGACACAGGTACCTCTGGAAACACCATATATTTT
clone_size: -; d_call: -; v_call: TRBV4-3; j_call: TRBJ2-3; cdr3_aa: CASSRGRGSTDTQYF; cdr3_nt: TGCGCCAGCAGTCGGGGGCGGGGGAGCACAGATACGCAGTATTTT
clone_size: -; d_call: TRBD2; v_call: TRBV7-2; j_call: TRBJ2-7; cdr3_aa: CASSSGLAAYEQYF; cdr3_nt: TGTGCCAGCAGCTCGGGACTAGCGGCCTACGAGCAGTACTTC
clone_size: -; d_call: TRBD1; v_call: TRBV24-1; j_call: TRBJ2-2; cdr3_aa: CATQGQGGIRELFF; cdr3_nt: TGTGCCACCCAAGGACAGGGGGGTATCCGGGAGCTGTTTTTT